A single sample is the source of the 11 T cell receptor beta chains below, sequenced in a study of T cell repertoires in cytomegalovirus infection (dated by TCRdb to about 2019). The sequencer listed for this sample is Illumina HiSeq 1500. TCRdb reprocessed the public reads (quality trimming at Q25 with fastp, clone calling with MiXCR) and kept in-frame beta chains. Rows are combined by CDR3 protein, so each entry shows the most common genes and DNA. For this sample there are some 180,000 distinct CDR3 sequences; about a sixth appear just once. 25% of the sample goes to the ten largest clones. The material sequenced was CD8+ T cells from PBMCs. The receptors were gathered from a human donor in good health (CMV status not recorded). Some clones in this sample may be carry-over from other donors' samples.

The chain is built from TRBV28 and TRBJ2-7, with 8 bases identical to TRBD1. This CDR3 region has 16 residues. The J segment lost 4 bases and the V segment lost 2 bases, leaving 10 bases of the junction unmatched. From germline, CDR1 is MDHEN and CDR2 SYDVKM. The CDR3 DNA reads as TGTGCCAGCAGTTTAGGAAGGAACAGGGGGGAGTACGAGCAGTACTTC. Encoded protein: CASSLGRNRGEYEQYF.

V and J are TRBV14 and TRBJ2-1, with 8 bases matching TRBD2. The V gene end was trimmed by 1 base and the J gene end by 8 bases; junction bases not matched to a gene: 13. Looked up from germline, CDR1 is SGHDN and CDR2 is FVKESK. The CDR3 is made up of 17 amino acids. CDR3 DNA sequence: TGTGCCAGCAGCCAAGTGGGATCGGCGGGGGGCCTGGATGAGCAGTTCTTC. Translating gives CASSQVGSAGGLDEQFF.

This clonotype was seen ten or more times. The CDR3 nucleotides read TGTGCCAGCAGCTTAATCGGCCCCTTATACAATGAGCAGTTCTTC. Translating gives CASSLIGPLYNEQFF. This chain joins TRBV7-8 and TRBJ2-1; D unclear. The CDR3 contains 15 residues. CDR1 and CDR2 (germline): SGHVS, FQNEAQ. V was trimmed by 2 bases and J by 4 bases, leaving 12 bases between them.

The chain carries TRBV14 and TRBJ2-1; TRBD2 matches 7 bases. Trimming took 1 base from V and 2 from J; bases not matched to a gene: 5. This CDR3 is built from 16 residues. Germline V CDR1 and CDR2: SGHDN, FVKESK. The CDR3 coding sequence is TGTGCCAGCAGCCAAGTGGCCAGCGGGGCCTACAATGAGCAGTTCTTC. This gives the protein CASSQVASGAYNEQFF. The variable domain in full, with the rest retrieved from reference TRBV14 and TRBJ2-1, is EAGVTQFPSHSVIEKGQTVTLRCDPISGHDNLYWYRRVMGKEIKFLLHFVKESKQDESGMPNNRFLAERTGGTYSTLKVQPAELEDSGVYFCASSQVASGAYNEQFFGPGTRLTVL.

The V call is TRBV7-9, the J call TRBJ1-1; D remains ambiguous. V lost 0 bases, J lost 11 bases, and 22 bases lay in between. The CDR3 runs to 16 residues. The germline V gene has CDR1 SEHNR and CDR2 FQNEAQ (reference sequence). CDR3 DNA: TGTGCCAGCAGCTTAGCAATGCGGGAGGAGAGGAAAGGGGCTTTCTTT. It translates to CASSLAMREERKGAFF.

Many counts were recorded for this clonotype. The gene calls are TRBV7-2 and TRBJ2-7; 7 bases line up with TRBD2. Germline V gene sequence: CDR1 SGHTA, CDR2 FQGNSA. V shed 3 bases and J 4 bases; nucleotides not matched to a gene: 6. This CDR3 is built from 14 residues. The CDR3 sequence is CASSFSRTRYEQYF. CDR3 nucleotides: TGTGCCAGCAGCTTTAGCCGGACTAGATACGAGCAGTACTTC. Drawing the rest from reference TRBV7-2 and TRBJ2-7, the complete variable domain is GAGVSQSPSNKVTEKGKDVELRCDPISGHTALYWYRQSLGQGLEFLIYFQGNSAPDKSGLPSDRFSAERTGGSVSTLTIQRTQQEDSAVYLCASSFSRTRYEQYFGPGTRLTVT.

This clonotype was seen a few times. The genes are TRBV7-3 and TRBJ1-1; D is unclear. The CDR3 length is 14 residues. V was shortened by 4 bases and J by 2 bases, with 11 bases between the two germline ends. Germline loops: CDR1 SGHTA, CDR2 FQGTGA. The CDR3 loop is CASSSPGENTEAFF. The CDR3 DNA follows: TGTGCCAGCAGCTCCCCCGGGGAAAACACTGAAGCTTTCTTT.

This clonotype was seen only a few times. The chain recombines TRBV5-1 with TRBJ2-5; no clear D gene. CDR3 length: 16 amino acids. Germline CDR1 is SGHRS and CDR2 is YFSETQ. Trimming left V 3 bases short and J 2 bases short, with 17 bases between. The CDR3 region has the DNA TGCGCCAGCAGCTCCTCCCTAATTCGGCCACAAGAGACCCAGTACTTC. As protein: CASSSSLIRPQETQYF.

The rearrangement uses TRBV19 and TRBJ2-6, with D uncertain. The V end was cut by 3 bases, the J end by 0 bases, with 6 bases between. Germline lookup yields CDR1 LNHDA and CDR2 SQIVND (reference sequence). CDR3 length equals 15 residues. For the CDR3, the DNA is TGTGCCAGTAGTATTCTTTCCTCTGGGGCCAACGTCCTGACTTTC. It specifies CASSILSSGANVLTF.

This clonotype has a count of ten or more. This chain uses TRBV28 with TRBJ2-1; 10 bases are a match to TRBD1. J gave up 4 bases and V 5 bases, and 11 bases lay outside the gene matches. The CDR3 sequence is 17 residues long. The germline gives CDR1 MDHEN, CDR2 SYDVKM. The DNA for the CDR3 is TGTGCCAGCAGTCATAGGAGGACAGGGGGATTGTACAATGAGCAGTTCTTC. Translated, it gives CASSHRRTGGLYNEQFF.

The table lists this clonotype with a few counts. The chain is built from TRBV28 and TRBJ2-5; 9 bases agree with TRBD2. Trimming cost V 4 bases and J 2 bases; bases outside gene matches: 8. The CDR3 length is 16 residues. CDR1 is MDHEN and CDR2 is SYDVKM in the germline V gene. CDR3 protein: CASSSLAGDQQETQYF. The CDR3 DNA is TGTGCCAGCAGTTCCTTAGCGGGGGACCAACAAGAGACCCAGTACTTC.